The source of this T cell receptor (beta chain) is a study of T cells after posttransplantation cyclophosphamide. Broader study findings: TRB clonality was highly associated with recipient CMV seropositivity and reactivation. Blood and skin or GI T cell repertoires showed limited TRB overlap.

This table comes from immunoSEQ multiplex PCR, and its TCRdb copy is limited to in-frame clones, with some not included. The sample lists 800 to 850 clones, about 52% occurring once. Points on this clone: The antigen remains undetermined.

Cyclophosphamide on days +3 and +4 followed busulfan-fludarabine conditioning and a marrow graft. This TCR derives from a female patient in her 60s who received an allogeneic stem cell transplant from a related donor and was CMV-positive. Some T cells may have originated in the graft donor. The source material was CD8+ T cells sorted from blood, sampled after allogeneic stem cell transplant with posttransplant cyclophosphamide.

The CDR3 DNA sequence: TGTGCCAGCAGTTCTGGTACAGGGCTTTATGGCTACACCTTC. This gives the protein CASSSGTGLYGYTF. V gene TRBV25-1 combines with J gene TRBJ1-2; tentatively, D is TRBD1 (6 bases). The length of the CDR3 is 14 residues. Trimming took 5 bases from V and 5 from J, leaving 15 bases between them. Germline loops: CDR1 MGHDK, CDR2 SYGVNS.